This T cell receptor (beta chain) came from a study of Ad26.COV2.S vaccination and SARS-CoV-2 variants. About the study: Vaccine-arm donor from the placebo-controlled COV1001 Ad26.COV2.S trial. The authors gave Ad26.COV2.S intramuscularly, either once or twice 56 days apart. General study points: Vaccine recipients showed a spike-specific TCR breadth that was higher than in placebo recipients.

Germline CDR1 and CDR2: MDHEN and SYDVKM. CDR3 length equals 14 residues. Trimming removed 5 bases at V and 3 bases at J, with 13 bases between. Sample treatment: 15 to 20 received Ad26.COV2.S at low or high dose, single or two shots; about five received placebo; per-sample allocation not given. Sampling happened 63 days after the first vaccine or placebo injection. Vaccine was an Ad26 vector expressing Wuhan-strain SARS-CoV-2 spike. Regarding this clone: Its antigen is undetermined.

This table comes from immunoSEQ multiplex PCR, and its TCRdb copy is limited to in-frame clones, with some not included. The sample yields 300,000 to 400,000 clones, about 82% seen once. The J gene is TRBJ1-2, the V gene TRBV28, with D possibly TRBD1 on 6 matching bases. The source is a person between 18 and 60 years old who received the Ad26.COV2.S COVID-19 vaccine or a placebo. The material sequenced was peripheral blood, taken in a trial of Ad26.COV2.S vaccine versus placebo. CDR3 in DNA: TGTGCCAGCAGTAGGGACATTGCCTACTATGGCTACACCTTC. This encodes CASSRDIAYYGYTF.